The 5 T cell receptor beta chains below come from one sample, sequenced in a study of cytomegalovirus exposure and HLA in healthy donors. Researchers ran the PCR with 60 Vbeta and 13 Jbeta primers. Produced via immunoSEQ multiplex PCR; TCRdb's table is partial and in-frame only. The sample contains fewer than 110,000 clones, about 77% of which appear only once. Material for sequencing was PBMCs. The source is a woman aged 18-29 years in good health and CMV-seropositive.

V usage is TRBV20-1 and J usage is TRBJ1-1; tentatively, D is TRBD1 (5 bases). The CDR3 has 11 amino acids. Trimming stripped 6 bases from V and 7 bases from J, with 12 bases between. The germline gives CDR1 DFQATT, CDR2 SNEGSKA (reference sequence). CDR3 residues: CSARTPNEAFF. DNA of the CDR3: TGCAGTGCCCGGACACCAAATGAAGCTTTCTTT.

This clone showed up just a few times. The V and J genes are TRBV6-5 and TRBJ2-7; TRBD1 matches at 10 bases. V was clipped by 7 bases and J by 0 bases; unmatched bases: 6. This CDR3 spans 15 amino acids. The germline gives CDR1 MNHEY, CDR2 SVGAGI. CDR3 loop: CASNPGQGFSYEQYF. In DNA, the CDR3 is TGTGCCAGCAATCCGGGACAGGGGTTCTCCTACGAGCAGTACTTC.

The chain carries TRBV10-3 and TRBJ2-1; 9 positions agree with TRBD2. Germline-derived CDR1 and CDR2 are ENHRY and SYGVKD. The J segment lost 0 bases and the V segment lost 6 bases, leaving 6 bases of the junction unmatched. The CDR3 sequence is 16 residues long. The DNA for the CDR3 is TGTGCCATCAGCGAGAAACTAGCGGGCTCCTACAATGAGCAGTTCTTC. Amino acid sequence: CAISEKLAGSYNEQFF.

The CDR3 nucleotides are TGCAGCGTTCGTCCAGGGGCCAATTCACCCCTCCACTTT. Translating it yields CSVRPGANSPLHF. The V and J genes are TRBV29-1 and TRBJ1-6, with D perhaps TRBD1 (6 bases). Germline V gives CDR1 SQVTM, CDR2 ANQGSEA. V lost 5 bases to trimming and J lost 7 bases, with 12 bases between them. This CDR3 comprises 13 residues.

For this clone: At one end the junction does not follow the germline gene, possibly because of a read error. This chain uses TRBV7-7 with TRBJ2-5; TRBD1 matches 8 bases. The germline gives CDR1 SSHAT, CDR2 FNYEAQ (reference sequence). There are 14 residues in the CDR3. The CDR3 sequence: CASSPTGVQETQYF. CDR3 nucleotides: TGTGCTAGCAGCCCGACAGGGGTCCAAGAGACCCAGTACTTC.